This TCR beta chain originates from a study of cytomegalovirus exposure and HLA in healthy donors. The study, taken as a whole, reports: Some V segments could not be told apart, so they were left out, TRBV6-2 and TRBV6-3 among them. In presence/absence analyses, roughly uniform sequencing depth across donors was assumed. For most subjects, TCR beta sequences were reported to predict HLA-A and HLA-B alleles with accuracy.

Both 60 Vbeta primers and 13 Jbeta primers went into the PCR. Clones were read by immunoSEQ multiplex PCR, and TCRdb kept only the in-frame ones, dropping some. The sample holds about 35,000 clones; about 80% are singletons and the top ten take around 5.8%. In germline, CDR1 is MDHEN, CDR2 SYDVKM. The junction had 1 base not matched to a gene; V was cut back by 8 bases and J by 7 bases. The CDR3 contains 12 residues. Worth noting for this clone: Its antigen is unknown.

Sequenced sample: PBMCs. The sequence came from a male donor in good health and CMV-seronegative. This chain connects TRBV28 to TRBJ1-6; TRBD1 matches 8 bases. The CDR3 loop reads CASAGGNSPLHF. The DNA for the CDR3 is TGTGCCAGCGCAGGGGGCAATTCACCCCTCCACTTT.